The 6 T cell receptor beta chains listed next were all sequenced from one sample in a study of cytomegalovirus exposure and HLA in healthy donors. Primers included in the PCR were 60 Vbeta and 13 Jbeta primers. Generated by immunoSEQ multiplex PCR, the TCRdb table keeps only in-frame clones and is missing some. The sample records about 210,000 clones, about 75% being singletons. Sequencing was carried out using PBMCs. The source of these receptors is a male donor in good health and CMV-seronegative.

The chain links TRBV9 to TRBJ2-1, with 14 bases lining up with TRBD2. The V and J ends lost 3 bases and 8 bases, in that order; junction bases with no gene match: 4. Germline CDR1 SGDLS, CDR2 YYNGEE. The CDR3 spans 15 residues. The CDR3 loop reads CASSEGTSGSYEQFF. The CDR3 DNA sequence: TGTGCCAGCAGCGAAGGGACTAGCGGGAGTTATGAGCAGTTCTTC.

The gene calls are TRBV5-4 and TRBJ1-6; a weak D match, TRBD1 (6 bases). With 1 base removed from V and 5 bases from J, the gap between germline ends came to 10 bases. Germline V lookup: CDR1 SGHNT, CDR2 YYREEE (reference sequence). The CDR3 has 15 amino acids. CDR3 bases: TGTGCCAGCAGCTTGCAGGGGAGGGATAATTCACCCCTCCACTTT. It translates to CASSLQGRDNSPLHF.

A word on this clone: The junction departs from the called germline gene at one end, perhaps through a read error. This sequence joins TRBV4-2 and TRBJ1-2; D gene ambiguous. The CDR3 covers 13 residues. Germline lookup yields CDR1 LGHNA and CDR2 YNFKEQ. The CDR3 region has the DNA TGTGCCAGCAGCCAAGCGGGAGACTATGGCTGCACCTTC. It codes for CASSQAGDYGCTF.

The CDR3 DNA is TGTGCCAGCAGGACCAAGGGACTTAATGCCGTGAACACTGAAGCTTTCTTT. Protein sequence: CASRTKGLNAVNTEAFF. The V gene is TRBV14, the J gene TRBJ1-1; D may be TRBD1 (5 bases). Germline V lookup: CDR1 SGHDN, CDR2 FVKESK. V lost 6 bases and J lost 0, with 20 bases in between. The CDR3 has 17 amino acids. The whole variable domain, remainder taken from reference TRBV14 and TRBJ1-1, is EAGVTQFPSHSVIEKGQTVTLRCDPISGHDNLYWYRRVMGKEIKFLLHFVKESKQDESGMPNNRFLAERTGGTYSTLKVQPAELEDSGVYFCASRTKGLNAVNTEAFFGQGTRLTVV.

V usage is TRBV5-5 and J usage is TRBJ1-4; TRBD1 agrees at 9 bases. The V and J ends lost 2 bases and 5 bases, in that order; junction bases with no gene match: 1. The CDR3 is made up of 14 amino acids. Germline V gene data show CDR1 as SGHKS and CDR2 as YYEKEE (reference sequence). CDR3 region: CASSFGTGNEKLFF. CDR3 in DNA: TGTGCCAGCAGCTTTGGGACAGGGAATGAAAAACTGTTTTTT.

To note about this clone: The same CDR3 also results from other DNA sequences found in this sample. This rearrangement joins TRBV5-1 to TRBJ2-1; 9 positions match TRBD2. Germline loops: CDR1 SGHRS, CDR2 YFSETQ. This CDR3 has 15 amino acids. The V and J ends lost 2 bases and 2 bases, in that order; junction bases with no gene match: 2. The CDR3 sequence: CASSLAGGAYNEQFF. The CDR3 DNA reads TGCGCCAGCAGCTTAGCGGGGGGCGCCTACAATGAGCAGTTCTTC.